This TCR beta chain originates from a study of blood T cells in healthy people across ages. Broader study findings: Comparison with aged donors showed that long-lived donors had more naive CD4+ cells and higher diversity.

Each sample provided at least 6 micrograms of extracted total RNA. With a J-beta primer mix and a sample-barcoded 5' primer, a second PCR ran roughly 6 to 12 cycles. TCRdb fed the 5' RACE reads into MiXCR, producing one record per CDR3 protein. Altogether roughly 2 million distinct CDR3 sequences are present, roughly 50% being singletons, with the ten largest covering roughly 2.1%. On this clonotype: Its antigen is unidentified.

This clonotype was obtained from a woman aged 40 to 49 in good health. Sequenced sample: blood.

The CDR3: CASSYPEMELTNEKLFF. DNA for the CDR3: TGTGCCAGCAGTTACCCGGAAATGGAGTTGACTAATGAAAAACTGTTTTTT. The chain carries TRBV6-6 and TRBJ1-4, with D hard to call. This CDR3 comprises 17 residues. The V and J ends lost 2 bases and 2 bases respectively, with 15 bases between them. CDR1 and CDR2 (germline): MNHNY, SVGAGI (reference sequence).